Below, 18 T cell receptor beta chains from the same sample are listed, as sequenced in a study of radiotherapy plus CTLA-4 blockade in lung cancer. Assay used: immunoSEQ multiplex PCR; TCRdb lists only in-frame clones, some missing. This sample has around 110,000 clones, with over 80% found just once. The material was peripheral blood, obtained from a patient treated with radiotherapy plus ipilimumab. These receptors all stem from a human donor with non-small cell lung cancer that progressed on radiotherapy plus ipilimumab.

This clone was picked up one time. This chain joins TRBV5-1 and TRBJ2-3; no reliable D call. The germline V and J ends were trimmed by 4 bases and 6 bases, with 15 bases remaining between them. CDR3 size: 14 residues. Germline loops: CDR1 SGHRS, CDR2 YFSETQ. CDR3 in DNA: TGCGCCAGCAGCAAAGACTCACCCGGGGATACGCAGTATTTT. Residues: CASSKDSPGDTQYF.

This clone appeared a single time. The chain carries TRBV11-2 and TRBJ1-2; D remains unclear. Germline lookup yields CDR1 SGHAT and CDR2 FQNNGV. CDR3 size: 18 residues. V was cut by 4 bases and J by 8 bases, with 29 bases left in between. This chain's CDR3 is CASSSLGEGDTLKAGYTF. CDR3 bases: TGTGCCAGCAGCTCCTTAGGTGAGGGTGACACGCTTAAGGCGGGCTACACCTTC.

This clone was detected a few times. CDR3 protein: CASSEGDRVDYTEAFF. In DNA form, the CDR3 reads TGTGCCAGCAGTGAAGGGGACAGGGTAGATTACACTGAAGCTTTCTTT. The rearrangement links TRBV2 to TRBJ1-1, with 9 bases that match TRBD1. This CDR3 has 16 amino acids. J was trimmed by 3 bases and V by 1 base; bases with no gene match: 6. The V gene's germline CDR1 is SNHLY and CDR2 FYNNEI.

About this clone itself: At one boundary the junction diverges from the germline segment, which might be a read error. The genes are TRBV9 and TRBJ2-2, with 8 bases matching TRBD1. Per the germline V gene, CDR1 is SGDLS and CDR2 is YYNGEE. The CDR3 is 16 residues long. CDR3 sequence (DNA): TGTGCCAGCAGAGTAGGTCAGGGGGCGCGGTCCGGGGAGCTGTTTTTT. Translation gives CASRVGQGARSGELFF.

This rearrangement joins TRBV4-1 to TRBJ1-1; D is unresolved. The CDR3 is 14 amino acids. Trimming removed 1 base from V and 1 base from J, with 7 bases in between. The germline CDR1 and CDR2 sequences are MGHRA and YSYEKL. CDR3 DNA: TGCGCCAGCAGCCAAGGCTCCAGGAACACTGAAGCTTTCTTT. Its translation is CASSQGSRNTEAFF.

The chain is built from TRBV5-1 and TRBJ2-7; D gene ambiguous. Trimming removed 0 bases at V and 4 bases at J, with 20 bases between. Germline V gives CDR1 SGHRS, CDR2 YFSETQ. The CDR3 has 17 residues. The CDR3 protein is CASSLAGRPGSQYEQYF. For the CDR3, the DNA is TGCGCCAGCAGCTTGGCCGGGCGCCCAGGCTCTCAATACGAGCAGTACTTC.

The V gene is TRBV9, the J gene TRBJ2-5, with 7 nucleotides matching TRBD2. From germline, CDR1 is SGDLS and CDR2 YYNGEE. CDR3 size: 15 residues. V lost 3 bases and J lost 1; bases outside the gene matches: 6. The DNA of the CDR3 is TGTGCCAGCAGCGCCCGGGGCGGGGGCCAAGAGACCCAGTACTTC. Residues: CASSARGGGQETQYF.

This clone was observed once. The chain has TRBV5-1 and TRBJ1-1, with 7 bases lining up with TRBD1. Germline CDR1 SGHRS, CDR2 YFSETQ. V was clipped by 4 bases and J by 2 bases; unmatched bases: 5. The CDR3 contains 14 residues. CDR3 amino acids: CASSVTGPNTEAFF. CDR3 DNA sequence: TGCGCCAGCAGCGTGACAGGGCCCAACACTGAAGCTTTCTTT.

This chain joins TRBV19 and TRBJ2-5; 12 bases fit TRBD2. The tail of the sequence fits TRBJ2-7 better, so the J call may be wrong. The CDR3 consists of 16 residues. Germline CDR1 and CDR2: LNHDA and SQIVND (reference sequence). CDR3 DNA sequence: TGTGCCAGTAGTGTCCAACTAGCGGGAGGTCCCTACGAGCAGTACTTC. It codes for CASSVQLAGGPYEQYF.

V usage is TRBV6-1 and J usage is TRBJ2-3, with 8 bases lining up with TRBD1. V shed 0 bases, J shed 3 bases, and the junction held 8 bases outside the gene matches. Per the germline V gene, CDR1 is MNHNS and CDR2 is SASEGT. The CDR3 is 17 amino acids. CDR3 sequence (DNA): TGTGCCAGCAGTGAAGCGATCGGGACAGGACAAACAGATACGCAGTATTTT. Translating gives CASSEAIGTGQTDTQYF.

The J gene is TRBJ2-1, the V gene TRBV5-1, with 9 bases that match TRBD2. The CDR3 consists of 15 residues. The V gene end was trimmed by 7 bases and the J gene end by 2 bases; junction bases not matched to a gene: 7. Germline V CDR1 and CDR2: SGHRS, YFSETQ. Here the CDR3 DNA reads TGCGCCAGCCGACTAGCGGAGGCTCCCTACAATGAGCAGTTCTTC. Translating gives CASRLAEAPYNEQFF.

The chain's CDR3 is CSANGVTQYF. The CDR3 nucleotides read TGCAGCGCGAACGGAGTAACGCAGTATTTT. The chain carries TRBV29-1 and TRBJ2-3; D is ambiguous. Trimming removed 7 bases at V and 9 bases at J, with 11 bases between. The CDR3 is made up of 10 amino acids. In germline, CDR1 is SQVTM, CDR2 ANQGSEA.

The rearrangement joins TRBV9 to TRBJ1-3; D gene unclear. The CDR3 spans 14 residues. Trimming pared 4 bases from V and 2 bases from J, leaving 10 bases between. Germline V gene data show CDR1 as SGDLS and CDR2 as YYNGEE. CDR3 residues: CASSPWTAGNTIYF. DNA for the CDR3: TGTGCCAGCAGCCCCTGGACTGCTGGAAACACCATATATTTT.

V is TRBV4-1 and J is TRBJ2-7; the match to TRBD2 covers 11 bases. Germline CDR1 and CDR2: MGHRA and YSYEKL. The CDR3 extends over 17 amino acids. Unmatched junction bases numbered 6, after V lost 2 bases and J lost 0 bases. CDR3 sequence: CASSQRLLAGASYEQYF. The CDR3 coding sequence is TGCGCCAGCAGCCAACGTCTACTAGCGGGGGCCTCCTACGAGCAGTACTTC.

This chain joins TRBV11-3 and TRBJ2-7, with 7 positions matching TRBD2. The CDR3 extends over 16 amino acids. Per germline, CDR1 SGHNT and CDR2 YENEEA. The trim removed 0 bases at V and 3 bases at J, leaving 8 bases unmatched. This CDR3 reads CASSLDLSGGSYEQYF. CDR3 in DNA: TGTGCCAGCAGCTTAGATCTGAGCGGCGGGAGCTACGAGCAGTACTTC.

CDR3 nucleotide sequence: TGTGCCAGCAGTGATCACAATGAGCAGTTCTTC. This translates into CASSDHNEQFF. This chain uses TRBV28 with TRBJ2-1, with D hard to call. The CDR3 extends over 11 amino acids. Germline-derived CDR1 and CDR2 are MDHEN and SYDVKM. V lost 5 bases to trimming and J lost 5 bases, with 4 bases between them.

The chain uses TRBV4-1 and TRBJ2-3; D is possibly TRBD2 (5 bases). Between the trimmed V and J ends, which lost 0 bases and 2 bases, there was a span of 21 bases. CDR1 MGHRA and CDR2 YSYEKL come from the germline V gene. The CDR3 totals 19 residues. The DNA of the CDR3 is TGCGCCAGCAGCCAAGATAGGTTGGGTGGAGGACTGGCCACAGATACGCAGTATTTT. It yields the protein CASSQDRLGGGLATDTQYF.

V usage is TRBV28 and J usage is TRBJ2-7, with unresolved D. V lost 7 bases to trimming and J lost 0 bases, with 7 bases between them. The length of the CDR3 is 12 residues. In germline, CDR1 is MDHEN, CDR2 SYDVKM. In DNA form, the CDR3 reads TGTGCCAGCACCCTCAGCTCCTACGAGCAGTACTTC. This sequence encodes CASTLSSYEQYF.